The entry below gives a single T cell receptor beta chain sequence along with its context. Relative to the germline gene, one junction end is altered; a read error may explain this. The data are from a study of identical twins. TCRdb used MiXCR to reprocess the 5' RACE reads, holding one entry per CDR3 protein. The sample lists some 1,600,000 distinct CDR3 sequences; around 33% were seen once. Germline V lookup: CDR1 MNHEY, CDR2 SVGAGI. CDR3 length: 19 amino acids. The chain carries TRBV6-5 and TRBJ2-1; 7 nucleotides match TRBD2. Material for sequencing was cord blood. This receptor was taken from a newborn girl in good health. For the CDR3, the DNA is TGTGCCGGCAGTTACCGCGCTACTAGGCGGGGGTGGGTTTACAATGAGCAGTTCTTC. It specifies CAGSYRATRRGWVYNEQFF.